This TCR beta chain was sequenced for a study of Ad26.COV2.S vaccination and SARS-CoV-2 variants. Overall study context: The donor participated in the COV1001 trial, in its Ad26.COV2.S arm.

Treatment noted: around 19 received Ad26.COV2.S at low or high dose, single or two shots; several received placebo; per-sample allocation not given. It was on day 63 after the first vaccine or placebo injection that samples were taken. In Boston, the donor was an adult between 18-55 years of age. Germline V gives CDR1 MGHRA, CDR2 YSYEKL. V was cut by 2 bases and J by 4 bases, with 14 bases left in between. This CDR3 is 15 amino acids long. Data came from immunoSEQ multiplex PCR; TCRdb stores just in-frame clones and leaves some out. Here the sample spans 300,000 to 500,000 clones, approximately 86% being singletons.

The clonotype originates from a person between 18 and 60 years old who received the Ad26.COV2.S COVID-19 vaccine or a placebo. The V and J genes are TRBV4-1 and TRBJ1-2, with a weak D call TRBD1 (6 bases). Here the sequenced sample was peripheral blood, taken in a trial of Ad26.COV2.S vaccine versus placebo. The CDR3 reads CASSQSDRLGYGYTF. In DNA form, the CDR3 reads TGCGCCAGCAGCCAATCCGACAGGCTCGGCTATGGCTACACCTTC.